This T cell receptor beta chain was found in a study of vaccination effects on CD4 cells after COVID-19. About the research overall: The ViraFEST assay expanded antigen-specific CD4+ T cells with viral peptide pools before sequencing. PBMC cultures contained 2 million or so cells per well, 9.5 to 10 IU/ml IL-2 and 10 ug/ml peptides. Whole-study results and caveats: Relatively few convalescent patients took part in the study, which had no early post-infection timepoints.

Scientists isolated CD4+ T cells after a roughly ten-day culture period ended. None of these healthy vaccinees had been infected with SARS-CoV-2 before vaccination. Using immunoSEQ multiplex PCR, the repertoire was profiled, and TCRdb retains in-frame clones only, with some absent. The table records around 30,000 clones, roughly 60% of them present only once. A word on this clone: Antigen: not known.

This specimen was CD4+ T cells from PBMCs cultured without peptide, taken before COVID-19 vaccination. The receptor's source is a human donor who received a COVID-19 vaccine.

In nucleotides, the CDR3 is TGTGCCAGCAGTTACGGGCGGTTGAACACTGAAGCTTTCTTT. Encoded protein: CASSYGRLNTEAFF. The rearrangement links TRBV6-2 or TRBV6-3 to TRBJ1-1; no reliable D call. Germline loops: CDR1 MNHEY, CDR2 SVGEGT. The ends were cut back, 2 bases at V and 0 bases at J, with 7 bases in the middle. This CDR3 has 14 residues.